The text below deals with one T cell receptor beta chain. How the authors handled the data: Amplification with reference gene primers provided the estimates of nucleated cell counts. Here immunoSEQ multiplex PCR was the method, and the copy in TCRdb shows in-frame clones only, minus some. V, J and clone size derive from that table, while D and trimming were established from the DNA sequence. The sample records more than 300,000 clones, about 84% being singletons. These data belong to a study of blood T cell repertoires in COVID-19. The sequenced sample was peripheral blood. This TCR derives from a woman in her forties or fifties with acute or convalescent COVID-19.

In nucleotides, the CDR3 is TGTGCCAGCAGCCGGGACAGGGGAAACTATGGCTACACCTTC. It encodes CASSRDRGNYGYTF. This chain joins TRBV14 and TRBJ1-2; TRBD1 matches at 10 bases. Germline values: CDR1 SGHDN, CDR2 FVKESK. The V segment lost 4 bases and the J segment 2 bases; nucleotides outside the gene matches: 1. This CDR3 contains 14 residues. Based on the CDR3 plus reference TRBV14 and TRBJ1-2, the full variable domain is EAGVTQFPSHSVIEKGQTVTLRCDPISGHDNLYWYRRVMGKEIKFLLHFVKESKQDESGMPNNRFLAERTGGTYSTLKVQPAELEDSGVYFCASSRDRGNYGYTFGSGTRLTVV.